This TCR beta chain appears in the sequencing data of a study of T cell responses to AZD1222 COVID-19 vaccine. Profiled with immunoSEQ multiplex PCR; TCRdb holds only in-frame clones, not every one. The sample records 100,000 to 150,000 clones, about nine tenths being singletons. Germline V gene data show CDR1 as MDHEN and CDR2 as SYDVKM. This CDR3 has 15 amino acids. The V end lost 5 bases, the J end lost 2 bases, and 16 bases lay between the germline ends. The sample was peripheral blood, taken on day 0 of AZD1222 vaccination. V usage is TRBV28 and J usage is TRBJ2-7, with D uncertain. This TCR was sampled from an adult in good health. CDR3 loop: CASSPQSRLAYEQYF. DNA of the CDR3: TGTGCCAGCAGTCCCCAGTCCAGGCTCGCCTACGAGCAGTACTTC.